The clone carrying this TCR beta chain has at least ten counts. The data stem from a study of patients and donors after allogeneic stem cell transplantation. Each CDR3 protein gets one entry after TCRdb re-called the RT-PCR reads with MiXCR. The repertoire has approximately 20,000 distinct CDR3 sequences, 4.5% to 5.5% of them found once; the top ten carry approximately 40%. Trimming stripped 1 base from V and 8 bases from J, with 11 bases between. Germline CDR1 and CDR2: SEHNR and FQNEAQ (reference sequence). The CDR3 loop spans 13 amino acids. The V and J genes are TRBV7-9 and TRBJ1-2; a possible D gene is TRBD1 (5 bases). Sequenced input: blood, either unsorted or a sorted T cell fraction (not recorded which). The receptor's source is a human donor who was either an allogeneic HSCT recipient or a stem cell or donor lymphocyte infusion donor (not recorded which). It is not recorded whose cells these are; they may come from a transplant donor. The CDR3 reads CASSLDQGEGYTF. The CDR3 nucleotides are TGTGCCAGCAGCTTAGACCAGGGCGAGGGCTACACCTTC.